This TCR beta chain was obtained from a study of blood T cell repertoires in COVID-19. Study summary: Spain, Italy and the United States supplied samples that represented acute and convalescent COVID-19. The cDNA or gDNA used as material had been derived from T cells, B-cell-depleted T cells, or PBMCs.

The germline gives CDR1 SGHNT, CDR2 YYREEE (reference sequence). The CDR3 has 15 residues. V was trimmed by 0 bases and J by 1 base, leaving 9 bases between them. As processed by the authors: Nucleated cell number was recorded as an estimate derived from reference gene primer amplification. Profiled with immunoSEQ multiplex PCR; TCRdb holds only in-frame clones, not every one. From that table come the V and J calls and clone size; the DNA was used to work out D and trimming. The data contain about 48,000 clones, about four fifths of them seen just once; the ten biggest clones take up 7.3%. V gene TRBV5-4 combines with J gene TRBJ2-3; D might be TRBD1 (5 bases). The receptor was derived from a man aged 40-49 years with acute or convalescent COVID-19. Sequenced sample: peripheral blood. CDR3 sequence (DNA): TGTGCCAGCAGCTTGGGGGGCGCGGGCACAGATACGCAGTATTTT. This encodes CASSLGGAGTDTQYF.